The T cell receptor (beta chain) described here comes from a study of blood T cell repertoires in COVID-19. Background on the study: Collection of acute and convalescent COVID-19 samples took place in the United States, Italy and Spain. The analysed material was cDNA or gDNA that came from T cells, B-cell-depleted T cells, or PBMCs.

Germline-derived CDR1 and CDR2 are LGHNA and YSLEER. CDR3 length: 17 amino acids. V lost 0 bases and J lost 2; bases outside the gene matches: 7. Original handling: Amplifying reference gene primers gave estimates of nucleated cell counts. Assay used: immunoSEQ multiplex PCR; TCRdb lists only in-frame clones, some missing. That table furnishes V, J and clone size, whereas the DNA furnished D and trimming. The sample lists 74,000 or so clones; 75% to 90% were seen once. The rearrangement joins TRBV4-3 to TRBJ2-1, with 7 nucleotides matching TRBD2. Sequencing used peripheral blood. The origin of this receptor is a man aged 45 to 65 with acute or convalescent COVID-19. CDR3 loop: CASSQERLASAYNEQFF. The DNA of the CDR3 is TGCGCCAGCAGCCAAGAACGACTAGCCTCTGCCTACAATGAGCAGTTCTTC.